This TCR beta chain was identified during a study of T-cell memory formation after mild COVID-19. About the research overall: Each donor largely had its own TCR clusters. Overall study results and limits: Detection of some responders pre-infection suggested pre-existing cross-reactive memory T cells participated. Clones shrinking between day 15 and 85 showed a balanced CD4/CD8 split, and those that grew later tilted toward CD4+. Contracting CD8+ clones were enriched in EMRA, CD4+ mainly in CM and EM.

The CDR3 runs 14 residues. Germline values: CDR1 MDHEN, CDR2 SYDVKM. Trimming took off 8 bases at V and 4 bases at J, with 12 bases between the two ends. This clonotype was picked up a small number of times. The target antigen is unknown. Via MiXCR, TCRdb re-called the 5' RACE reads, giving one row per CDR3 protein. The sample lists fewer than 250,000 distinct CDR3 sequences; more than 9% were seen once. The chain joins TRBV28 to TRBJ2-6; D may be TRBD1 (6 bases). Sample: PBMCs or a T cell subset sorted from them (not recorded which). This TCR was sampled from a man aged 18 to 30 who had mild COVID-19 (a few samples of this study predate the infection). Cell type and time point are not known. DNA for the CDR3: TGTGCCAGCGGCAGGGGTTCCGGGGCCAACGTCCTGACTTTC. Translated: CASGRGSGANVLTF.